This TCR beta chain was recorded in a study of CD8 T cells in Susac syndrome. When the RNA was reverse transcribed, random hexamers were used with an input of roughly 0.45 to 1 ug. TCRdb reanalysed the immunoSEQ multiplex PCR reads using MiXCR and keeps one entry per CDR3 protein. The sample lists 150,000 to 200,000 distinct CDR3 sequences, 93% occurring once. The J segment lost 9 bases and the V segment lost 5 bases, leaving 6 bases of the junction unmatched. The CDR3 consists of 14 residues. Per the germline V gene, CDR1 is MNHEY and CDR2 is SVGEGT. The chain couples TRBV6-2 or TRBV6-3 to TRBJ2-6; 8 nucleotides agree with TRBD1. The TCR was taken from a human donor in good health. The specimen sequenced was CD4+ T cells from PBMCs. CDR3 protein: CASSPDRDFNVLTF. The CDR3 DNA follows: TGTGCCAGCAGTCCGGACAGGGACTTCAACGTCCTGACTTTC.